The next 19 T cell receptor beta chains were all read from a single sample in a study of T cells in Graves' hyperthyroidism and ophthalmopathy. RNA transcripts gave rise to amplified TCR beta CDR3 regions. First-round RT-PCR with HTBI primers amplified the TCR CDR3 region. One entry per CDR3 protein, called by TCRdb with MiXCR from the multiplex PCR reads. There are hundreds of thousands of distinct CDR3 sequences in the sample; approximately 21% occur only once, and over 55% lies in the top ten. The specimen was blood. The receptors were gathered from a man under 40 with Graves' ophthalmopathy.

V and J are TRBV24-1 and TRBJ2-5; the D gene could be TRBD1 or TRBD2 (5 bases each). The CDR3 totals 14 residues. Trimming left V 6 bases short and J 2 bases short, with 12 bases between. In germline, CDR1 is KGHDR, CDR2 SFDVKD. CDR3 sequence reads: CATSRGPLQETQYF. CDR3 nucleotides: TGTGCCACCAGTCGGGGACCGCTACAAGAGACCCAGTACTTC.

The sample holds a few counts of this clonotype. The final CDR3 position lacks the conserved phenylalanine or tryptophan, pointing to a likely read error. The V and J genes are TRBV7-8 and TRBJ1-1; D is undetermined. This CDR3 has 13 amino acids. The germline CDR1 and CDR2 sequences are SGHVS and FQNEAQ. V lost 0 bases, J lost 3 bases, and 5 bases lay in between. CDR3 sequence (DNA): TGTGCCAGCAGCTTAGCTGGGCACACTGAAGCTTTCCTT. Its translation is CASSLAGHTEAFL.

This clonotype has a count of ten or more. The gene calls are TRBV12-3 or TRBV12-4 and TRBJ2-7; 7 nucleotides line up with TRBD2. This CDR3 region has 14 residues. Germline trimming cut 7 bases from V and 7 bases from J; bases unmatched to any gene: 13. The CDR3 DNA reads TGTGCCAGCACTATAACGGGGCGGGAGAGGGAGCAGTACTTC. It specifies CASTITGREREQYF.

This clonotype was found many times. This sequence joins TRBV2 and TRBJ2-6; D unresolved. V shed 6 bases and J shed 0 bases, with 12 bases lying between them. Germline V CDR1 and CDR2: SNHLY, FYNNEI. CDR3 length equals 16 residues. CDR3 in amino acids: CASSPGLNSGANVLTF. CDR3 DNA: TGTGCCAGCAGCCCGGGTCTTAACTCTGGGGCCAACGTCCTGACTTTC.

This clonotype was counted a few times. The genes are TRBV19 and TRBJ1-5; D is uncertain. Germline CDR1 reads LNHDA; CDR2 reads SQIVND (reference sequence). The CDR3 runs to 15 residues. Deletions cut 3 bases from V and 0 bases from J, with 9 bases between. The CDR3 is CASSIAKNSNQPQHF. CDR3 DNA sequence: TGTGCCAGTAGTATCGCAAAAAATAGCAATCAGCCCCAGCATTTT.

This clonotype appeared many times. This chain connects TRBV28 to TRBJ1-6; TRBD1 aligns across 7 bases. Germline V gene data show CDR1 as MDHEN and CDR2 as SYDVKM. J gave up 6 bases and V 6 bases, and 8 bases lay outside the gene matches. This CDR3 comprises 15 residues. The CDR3 region is CASRPRDSSNSPLHF. The CDR3 DNA reads TGTGCCAGCAGGCCCCGGGACAGTTCTAATTCACCCCTCCACTTT.

This clonotype was detected only a few times. J is TRBJ2-3 and V is TRBV5-1; 7 nucleotides align to TRBD1. CDR1 is SGHRS, CDR2 YFSETQ, per germline. Germline trimming cut 4 bases from V and 2 bases from J; bases unmatched to any gene: 7. The CDR3 has 15 amino acids. The CDR3 loop reads CASSPGQPNTDTQYF. In nucleotides, the CDR3 is TGCGCCAGCAGCCCGGGACAGCCAAACACAGATACGCAGTATTTT.

This clonotype was detected a few times. V is TRBV15 and J is TRBJ1-3; 8 nucleotides agree with TRBD1. Losses at the gene ends were 0 bases for V and 0 bases for J; bases not matched to a gene: 1. The CDR3 sequence is 16 residues long. The V gene's germline CDR1 is LNHNV and CDR2 YYDKDF (reference sequence). CDR3 amino acids: CATSRDTGGSGNTIYF. The CDR3 DNA follows: TGTGCCACCAGCAGAGATACAGGGGGCTCTGGAAACACCATATATTTT.

This clonotype was detected only a few times. This chain joins TRBV4-2 and TRBJ2-3; D is unresolved. CDR3 size: 14 residues. Per the germline V gene, CDR1 is LGHNA and CDR2 is YNFKEQ. V was shortened by 3 bases and J by 1 base, with 8 bases between the two germline ends. The CDR3: CASSQTQGTDTQYF. The CDR3 nucleotides read TGTGCCAGCAGCCAGACCCAGGGCACAGATACGCAGTATTTT.

This clonotype was observed a few times. V is TRBV6-1 and J is TRBJ2-6, with a tentative D call TRBD2 (5 bases). V was clipped by 8 bases and J by 4 bases, with 12 bases between them. The CDR3 length is 14 residues. CDR1 and CDR2 (germline): MNHNS, SASEGT. The CDR3, as DNA: TGTGCCAGCCTCCGGGAATCCGGGGCCAACGTCCTGACTTTC. This encodes CASLRESGANVLTF.

This clonotype was found many times. The J gene is TRBJ2-7, the V gene TRBV20-1; D is uncertain. The CDR3 is 12 amino acids. Trimming removed 0 bases at V and 6 bases at J, with 9 bases between. Germline V gives CDR1 DFQATT, CDR2 SNEGSKA (reference sequence). CDR3 bases: TGCAGTGCTAGAGATTGGGCCCCCGAGCAGTACTTC. Translation: CSARDWAPEQYF.

This clonotype showed up many times. The V and J genes are TRBV2 and TRBJ1-2, with D perhaps matching TRBD1 (5 bases). The V end was cut by 3 bases, the J end by 7 bases, with 12 bases between. CDR3 size: 13 residues. Per germline, CDR1 SNHLY and CDR2 FYNNEI. For the CDR3, the DNA is TGTGCCAGCAGTGACCGGGGGGGGAGTGGCTACACCTTC. This sequence encodes CASSDRGGSGYTF.

This chain connects TRBV6-5 to TRBJ2-4; 12 positions agree with TRBD1. J lost 8 bases, V lost 5 bases, and 13 bases had no gene match. Germline V gives CDR1 MNHEY, CDR2 SVGAGI. The CDR3 covers 17 residues. The CDR3 here is CASSPRIAGQGADIQYF. Written as DNA, the CDR3 is TGTGCCAGCAGTCCTCGAATAGCGGGACAGGGGGCAGACATTCAGTACTTC.

This clonotype was counted ten times or more. The rearrangement joins TRBV7-2 to TRBJ2-7; D is possibly TRBD2 (6 bases). Germline V gene lookup returns CDR1 SGHTA and CDR2 FQGNSA. Trimming left V 5 bases short and J 2 bases short, with 13 bases between. The CDR3 is made up of 14 amino acids. CDR3 in amino acids: CASSLGTVTYEQYF. CDR3 DNA sequence: TGTGCCAGCAGCCTCGGGACTGTAACCTACGAGCAGTACTTC.

This clonotype occurred a few times. A read error may explain this, as a much larger clone is one base away. The chain has TRBV30 and TRBJ2-1, with a tentative D call TRBD1 (5 bases). Germline V CDR1 and CDR2: GTSNPN, SVGIG (reference sequence). CDR3 length: 13 residues. The CDR3 bases are TGTGCCTGGAAAGGACAAATCTTCAATGAGCGGTTCTTC. Encoded protein: CAWKGQIFNERFF.

This clonotype was counted at least ten times. The chain carries TRBV6-6 and TRBJ1-2; D is unclear. V was pared by 1 base and J by 5 bases, with 17 bases between. The CDR3 loop spans 16 amino acids. CDR1 and CDR2 (germline): MNHNY, SVGAGI (reference sequence). This CDR3 is CASSYFAARRPYGYTF. CDR3 coding DNA: TGTGCCAGCAGTTACTTCGCCGCGAGGAGACCGTATGGCTACACCTTC.

This clonotype was counted at least ten times. The J gene is TRBJ2-3, the V gene TRBV20-1, with D possibly matching TRBD2 (6 bases). Germline V lookup: CDR1 DFQATT, CDR2 SNEGSKA (reference sequence). This CDR3 has 12 residues. The CDR3 nucleotides are TGCAGCCCGGGGGTATTAGTAGATACGCAGTATTTT. Translating it yields CSPGVLVDTQYF.

This chain uses TRBV20-1 with TRBJ2-1, with 9 bases matching TRBD2. Trimming removed 2 bases from V and 8 bases from J; junction bases left unmatched: 10. CDR1 is DFQATT, CDR2 SNEGSKA, per germline (reference sequence). This CDR3 is built from 15 residues. The CDR3 sequence: CSARWGLAGYDEQFF. DNA for the CDR3: TGCAGTGCTAGATGGGGGCTAGCGGGATACGATGAGCAGTTCTTC.

Worth noting for this clonotype: The junction departs from the called germline gene at one end, perhaps through a read error. The chain links TRBV30 to TRBJ2-5, with 16 bases aligning to TRBD2. This CDR3 has 20 amino acids. Germline-derived CDR1 and CDR2 are GTSNPN and SVGIG (reference sequence). CDR3 in amino acids: CAWSAGKPGTSGRAPEAQYF. The CDR3 coding sequence is TGTGCCTGGAGTGCGGGCAAACCCGGGACTAGCGGGAGGGCCCCAGAGGCCCAGTACTTC.